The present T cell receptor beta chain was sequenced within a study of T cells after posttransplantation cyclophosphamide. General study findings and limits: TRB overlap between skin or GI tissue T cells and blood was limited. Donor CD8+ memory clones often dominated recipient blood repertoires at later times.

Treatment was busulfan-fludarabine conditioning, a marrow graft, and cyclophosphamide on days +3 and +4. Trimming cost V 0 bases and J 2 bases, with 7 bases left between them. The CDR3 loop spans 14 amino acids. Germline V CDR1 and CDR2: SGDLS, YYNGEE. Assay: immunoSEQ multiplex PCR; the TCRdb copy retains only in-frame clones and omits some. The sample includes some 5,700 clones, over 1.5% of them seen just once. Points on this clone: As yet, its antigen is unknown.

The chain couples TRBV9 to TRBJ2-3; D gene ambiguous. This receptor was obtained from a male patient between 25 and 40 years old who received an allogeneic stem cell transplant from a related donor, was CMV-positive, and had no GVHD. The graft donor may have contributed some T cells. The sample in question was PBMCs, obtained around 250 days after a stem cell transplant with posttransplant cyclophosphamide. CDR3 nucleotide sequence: TGTGCCAGCAGCGTAGGGTCTACCACAGATACGCAGTATTTT. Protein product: CASSVGSTTDTQYF.